Listed below are T cell receptor beta chains from one sample, sequenced in a study of vaccination and CD4 T cells after COVID-19. No antigens are known for them. TCRdb fed the PCR reads into MiXCR, producing one record per CDR3 protein. The sample consists of roughly 11,000 distinct CDR3 sequences, 58% of them appearing once. Material: CD4+ T cells from blood, cultured in vitro. These receptor sequences come from a human donor who had recovered from COVID-19. CDR3s leave out the opening cysteine and the closing phenylalanine or tryptophan. Clone sizes are given selectively: once, few, many, or a class where the clone is expanded.

CDR3: ASSIGTGRRTDTQY; size: NA; V: TRBV19
CDR3: ASSPNPRGKPTGELF; size: NA; V: TRBV11-2
CDR3: ASSPAAGGIYNEQF; size: NA; V: TRBV7-2
CDR3: ASSPLRTSGSGTDTQY; size: NA; V: TRBV19
CDR3: ASTRGGGYT; size: NA; V: TRBV19
CDR3: AIGGADYEQY; size: NA; V: TRBV10-3
CDR3: SARDEGGYGYT; size: few; V: TRBV20-1
CDR3: AIRGTSGRARDEQY; size: NA; V: TRBV10-3
CDR3: SASGGPLRGSADTQY; size: NA; V: TRBV20-1
CDR3: SARSPGSPYEQY; size: NA; V: TRBV20-1
CDR3: ASSQARGSEAF; size: NA; V: TRBV4-1
CDR3: SAREPAKGGGELF; size: NA; V: TRBV20-1
CDR3: SALSRDPGDTEAF; size: few; V: TRBV20-1
CDR3: ATSTGGYGYT; size: few; V: TRBV24-1
CDR3: ASSPGSPYGYT; size: NA; V: TRBV6-1
CDR3: ASSDAGSYNSPLH; size: few; V: TRBV6-1
CDR3: SASGQGRDEQY; size: NA; V: TRBV20-1
CDR3: ASSYSMPGGGNQPQH; size: NA; V: TRBV6-2/TRBV6-3
CDR3: ASSPTGVGEKLF; size: NA; V: TRBV12-3/TRBV12-4
CDR3: ASSLFSSYNEQF; size: few; V: TRBV27
CDR3: ASTAAAKNIQY; size: NA; V: TRBV11-3
CDR3: ASSTGPPGELF; size: NA; V: TRBV7-2
CDR3: ASSLDGYGYT; size: few; V: TRBV7-2
CDR3: ASSLAGTGLEQY; size: NA; V: TRBV7-9
CDR3: ASSRGDTGELF; size: NA; V: TRBV5-1
CDR3: ASSYRGHTRYGYT; size: NA; V: TRBV28
CDR3: AWTRGPYNEQF; size: NA; V: TRBV30
CDR3: ASSLYRSYNSPLH; size: NA; V: TRBV27
CDR3: ASSIRGFTNIQY; size: once; V: TRBV28
CDR3: ASSLERGQYGYT; size: NA; V: TRBV28
CDR3: ASVQGRLAGELF; size: few; V: TRBV19
CDR3: ASSPQGAGAEAF; size: few; V: TRBV27
CDR3: SARAIFIPGQGLNQPQH; size: NA; V: TRBV20-1
CDR3: ASSRDRSSAEAF; size: NA; V: TRBV7-3
CDR3: ASSFPGPTGNTIY; size: NA; V: TRBV7-9
CDR3: ASSRRAPTGELF; size: once; V: TRBV6-1
CDR3: ASSYAAGGRDTQY; size: NA; V: TRBV6-5
CDR3: ASGPGVEQY; size: NA; V: TRBV6-1
CDR3: AWSSLNTEAF; size: NA; V: TRBV30
CDR3: ASSYSIQGDYGYT; size: few; V: TRBV6-5
CDR3: ASSNRDSRTWANSYNEQF; size: NA; V: TRBV19
CDR3: ASSYPSSYEQY; size: NA; V: TRBV7-2
CDR3: ASSPSDRGSYGYT; size: few; V: TRBV25-1
CDR3: ASSVGSLGGTQY; size: few; V: TRBV2
CDR3: ASRMADRGSDTQY; size: NA; V: TRBV11-3
CDR3: ASSRPRTGSHEQY; size: NA; V: TRBV2
CDR3: ASSRDGVAKNIQY; size: NA; V: TRBV11-1
CDR3: ASESSSTSYNEQF; size: NA; V: TRBV10-1
CDR3: ASSLTMNTEAF; size: NA; V: TRBV7-3
CDR3: ASSFQGSEAF; size: NA; V: TRBV11-2
CDR3: ASSLARLTEAF; size: few; V: TRBV7-2
CDR3: ASSAQGNTEAF; size: NA; V: TRBV6-1
CDR3: ASSLGLDITDTQY; size: NA; V: TRBV11-2
CDR3: ASSPRFVGLQTQY; size: NA; V: TRBV7-2